This T cell receptor beta chain appears in the sequencing data of a study of human T cells and chemical hapten exposure. V shed 6 bases and J 5 bases; nucleotides not matched to a gene: 8. This CDR3 has 16 amino acids. CDR1 and CDR2 from the germline V gene are LGHNT and FRNRAP. This clonotype was seen many times. Its antigen is not identified. Study-level results: All donors were alopecia patients, so their immunity may differ from that of healthy people.

Indicated time point: pre-sensitization, week 0. Treatment: therapeutic diphenylcyclopropenone sensitization with weekly scalp DPC. A single record per CDR3 protein comes from TCRdb applying MiXCR to the RACE reads. The sample consists of some 360,000 distinct CDR3 sequences, approximately 5.1% of them appearing once. This specimen was whole blood, taken in connection with sensitization to the hapten diphenylcyclopropenone (DPC). The V and J genes are TRBV12-5 and TRBJ2-2; 11 bases are a match to TRBD2. This sequence originates from a woman in her forties or fifties with alopecia areata. Some clones in this sample may be carry-over from other donors' samples. Here the CDR3 reads CASGRLAGTRTGELFF. The CDR3 nucleotides are TGTGCTAGTGGCCGACTAGCGGGGACTCGGACCGGGGAGCTGTTTTTT.